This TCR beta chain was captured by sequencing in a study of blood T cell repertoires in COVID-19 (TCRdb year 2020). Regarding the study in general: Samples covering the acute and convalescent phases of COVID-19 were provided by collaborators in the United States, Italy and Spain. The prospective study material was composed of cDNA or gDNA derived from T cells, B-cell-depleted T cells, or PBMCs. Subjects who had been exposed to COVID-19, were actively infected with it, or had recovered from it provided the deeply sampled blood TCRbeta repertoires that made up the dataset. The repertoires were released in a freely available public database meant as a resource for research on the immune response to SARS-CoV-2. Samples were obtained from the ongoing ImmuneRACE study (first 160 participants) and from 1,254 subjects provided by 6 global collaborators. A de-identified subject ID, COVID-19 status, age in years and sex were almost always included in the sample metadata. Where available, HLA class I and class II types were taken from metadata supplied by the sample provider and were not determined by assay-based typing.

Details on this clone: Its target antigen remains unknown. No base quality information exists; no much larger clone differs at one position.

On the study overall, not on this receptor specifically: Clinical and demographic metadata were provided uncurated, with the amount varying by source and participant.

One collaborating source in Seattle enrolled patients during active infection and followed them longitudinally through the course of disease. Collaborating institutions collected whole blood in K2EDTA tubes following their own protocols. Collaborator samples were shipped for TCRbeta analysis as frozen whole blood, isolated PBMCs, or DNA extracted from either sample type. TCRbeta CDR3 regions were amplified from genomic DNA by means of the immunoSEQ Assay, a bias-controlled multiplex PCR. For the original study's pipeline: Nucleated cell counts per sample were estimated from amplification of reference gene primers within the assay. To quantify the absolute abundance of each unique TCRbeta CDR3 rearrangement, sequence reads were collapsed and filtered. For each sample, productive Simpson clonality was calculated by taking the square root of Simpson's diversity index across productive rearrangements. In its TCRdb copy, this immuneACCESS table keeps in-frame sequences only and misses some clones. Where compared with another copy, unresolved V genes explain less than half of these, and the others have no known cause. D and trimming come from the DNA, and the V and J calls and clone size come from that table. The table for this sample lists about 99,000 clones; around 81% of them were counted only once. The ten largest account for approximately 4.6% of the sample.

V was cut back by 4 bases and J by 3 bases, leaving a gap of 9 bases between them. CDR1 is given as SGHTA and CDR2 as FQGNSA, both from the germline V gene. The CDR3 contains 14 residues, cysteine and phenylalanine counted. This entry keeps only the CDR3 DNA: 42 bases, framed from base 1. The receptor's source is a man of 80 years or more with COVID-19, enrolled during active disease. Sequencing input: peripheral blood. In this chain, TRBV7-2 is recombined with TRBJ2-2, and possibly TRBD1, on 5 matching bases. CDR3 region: CASSWAGYTGELFF. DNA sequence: TGTGCCAGCAGCTGGGCAGGGTACACCGGGGAGCTGTTTTTT.